The sequence of this T cell receptor beta chain was determined in a study of OX40 agonist ivuxolimab in advanced cancers. Regarding the study in general: Ivuxolimab was an agonistic, fully human IgG2 monoclonal antibody directed against OX40 (CD134), a costimulatory receptor. Intravenous ivuxolimab was administered to patients every 2 weeks at six dose levels: 0.01, 0.1, 0.3, 1.5, 3 and 10 mg/kg. Of the approximately 50 dose-escalation patients, hepatocellular carcinoma was present in roughly 19, melanoma in around 15, renal cell carcinoma in 9 and head and neck cancer in 9. In the dose-escalation cohort, around four fifths of patients were male, and the mean age was 60 years with a range of roughly 23 to 79. Prior anti-PD-1, anti-PD-L1 or anti-CTLA-4 therapy was permitted, and approximately 42% of dose-escalation patients had received checkpoint inhibitors. Three dose-escalation patients achieved partial responses, one with hepatocellular carcinoma and two with cutaneous melanoma. Peripheral TCRbeta sequencing was intended to test whether TCR sequence diversity was altered and clonal T-cell expansion was caused by ivuxolimab. The paper describes the monotherapy dose-escalation part (N ≈ 51 patients) of the phase I trial of ivuxolimab. Results the study describes overall, beyond this receptor: Low levels of normalized T-cell clonal expansion were also seen in some patients who did not respond. After ivuxolimab, expanded clones were on average more numerous among CD8+ T cells than among CD4+ T cells. The antigen specificity of the peripheral T cells that underwent clonal expansion was not determined. At doses of 0.1 to 3.0 mg/kg, clonal expansion of both CD4+ and CD8+ T cells in blood was seen between baseline and week 6. Partial responders in the 0.1-3.0 mg/kg groups had among the lowest normalized peripheral clonal expansion, especially among CD8+ T cells.

This clone came up a few times. Its antigen has not been determined. No quality values exist for individual bases; no much larger clone is one base distant. The germline V gene yields LGHNA for CDR1 and YNFKEQ for CDR2. Deletion took 0 bases off V and 3 bases off J, with a span of 12 bases between the germline ends. The CDR3 runs 16 amino acids, cysteine and phenylalanine included. Of the read, only the CDR3 DNA is kept; its 48 bases are in frame from base 1. For sequencing of the TCRbeta CDR3 region, genomic DNA was extracted from the sorted cells. The immunoSEQ Assay was used to sequence the TCRbeta CDR3 regions. TCRdb carries this immuneACCESS record with in-frame sequences only. Its versions omit some clonotypes, under half of them owing to an unresolved V gene in the studies checked, with the rest unexplained. The sample table holds tens of thousands of clones, of which about 83% were seen once. The ten largest clones capture roughly 25% of the sample.

Patients with a history of autoimmune disease or receiving systemic immunosuppression were excluded from the trial. Peripheral blood for TCR sequencing was collected from all dose cohorts at baseline, on cycle 4 day 1, and on cycle 7 day 1. Samples came from an open-label, multicenter, first-in-human phase I dose-escalation trial of ivuxolimab. Adults with locally advanced or metastatic head and neck squamous cell, hepatocellular, melanoma or renal cell carcinoma were enrolled in the trial. CD4+ and CD8+ T cells were sorted separately from peripheral blood before TCR sequencing. The chain joins TRBV4-2 to TRBJ2-1; the D gene is perhaps TRBD2, from 5 matching bases. The sequence was collected from an adult with an advanced solid tumor such as melanoma, head and neck, liver or kidney cancer. The sample was CD4+ or CD8+ T cells sorted from blood, taken in a trial of the OX40 agonist ivuxolimab. The CDR3 loop reads CASSQDGLALYNEQFF. The nucleotides are TGTGCCAGCAGCCAAGATGGGCTAGCTCTCTACAATGAGCAGTTCTTC.